The 9 T cell receptor beta chains listed next were all sequenced from one sample in a study of technical replicates of blood from several donors. Profiled with immunoSEQ multiplex PCR; TCRdb holds only in-frame clones, not every one. The data show 73,000 or so clones, 90% to 95% seen once. The sequenced material came from T cells isolated from PBMCs. The receptors originated from a human donor in good health.

The chain links TRBV5-1 to TRBJ2-1, with 8 bases identical to TRBD2. Germline CDR1 and CDR2: SGHRS and YFSETQ. The V gene end was trimmed by 0 bases and the J gene end by 7 bases; junction bases not matched to a gene: 15. This CDR3 has 18 amino acids. CDR3 in DNA: TGCGCCAGCAGCTTGGAGGGGCCAGTCGCGGGGGGAACGAATGAGCAGTTCTTC. Translation: CASSLEGPVAGGTNEQFF.

The CDR3, as DNA: TGTGCCAGCAGCCACGGGGGAGCGGCCGAGCAGTACTTC. Translated: CASSHGGAAEQYF. The chain joins TRBV7-9 to TRBJ2-7; weak D call: TRBD2 (6 bases). Trimming pared 5 bases from V and 6 bases from J, leaving 14 bases between. Germline loops: CDR1 SEHNR, CDR2 FQNEAQ (reference sequence). CDR3 size: 13 residues.

The genes are TRBV5-4 and TRBJ2-4, with D perhaps TRBD1 (5 bases). The V end was cut by 0 bases, the J end by 6 bases, with 10 bases between. This CDR3 is built from 14 residues. Per germline, CDR1 SGHNT and CDR2 YYREEE (reference sequence). The CDR3 here is CASSLAGRGNIQYF. CDR3 nucleotide sequence: TGTGCCAGCAGCTTGGCAGGGCGAGGAAACATTCAGTACTTC.

The rearrangement joins TRBV5-1 to TRBJ2-3, with D maybe TRBD1 (5 bases). Germline V gene sequence: CDR1 SGHRS, CDR2 YFSETQ. Trimming shortened V by 1 base and J by 1 base, and 10 bases separated the two germline ends. This CDR3 region has 15 residues. CDR3 nucleotide sequence: TGCGCCAGCAGCTTGCAGGGAATGGGCACAGATACGCAGTATTTT. This gives the protein CASSLQGMGTDTQYF.

The DNA of the CDR3 is TGTGCCAGTAGTATAGTGGGAGGGGGTTACAATGAGCAGTTCTTC. Translating it yields CASSIVGGGYNEQFF. The chain combines TRBV19 with TRBJ2-1; D possibly corresponds to TRBD2 (7 bases). Between the trimmed V and J ends, which lost 1 base and 4 bases, there was a span of 11 bases. There are 15 residues in the CDR3. Germline V gene data show CDR1 as LNHDA and CDR2 as SQIVND (reference sequence).

J is TRBJ1-6 and V is TRBV2; 7 nucleotides agree with TRBD1. This CDR3 contains 17 residues. The J segment lost 0 bases and the V segment lost 8 bases, leaving 10 bases of the junction unmatched. Germline CDR1 is SNHLY and CDR2 is FYNNEI. The CDR3 region has the DNA TGTGCCAGCGAAACCGGGACAGAAAGCTCCTATAATTCACCCCTCCACTTT. This sequence encodes CASETGTESSYNSPLHF.

The chain carries TRBV7-6 and TRBJ2-3; 8 bases line up with TRBD2. V was clipped by 4 bases and J by 4 bases; unmatched bases: 7. CDR1 and CDR2 (germline): SGHVS, FNYEAQ. The CDR3 has 15 residues. The CDR3 sequence: CASSSHSGEADTQYF. The CDR3 region has the DNA TGTGCCAGCAGCTCACATAGCGGGGAGGCAGATACGCAGTATTTT.

The rearrangement uses TRBV5-5 and TRBJ1-4; D gene uncertain. With 5 bases removed from V and 0 bases from J, the gap between germline ends came to 8 bases. This CDR3 comprises 14 residues. Germline-derived CDR1 and CDR2 are SGHKS and YYEKEE (reference sequence). The CDR3 here is CASSQAATNEKLFF. CDR3 bases: TGTGCCAGCAGTCAAGCCGCAACTAATGAAAAACTGTTTTTT.

This clone occurred a few times. This CDR3 reads CASSPRGGSSEQFF. CDR3 DNA: TGTGCCAGCAGCCCGCGTGGGGGGAGCAGTGAGCAGTTCTTC. The chain links TRBV11-3 to TRBJ2-1; tentatively, D is TRBD2 (6 bases). V was shortened by 5 bases and J by 9 bases, with 17 bases between the two germline ends. This CDR3 spans 14 amino acids. Looked up from germline, CDR1 is SGHNT and CDR2 is YENEEA.